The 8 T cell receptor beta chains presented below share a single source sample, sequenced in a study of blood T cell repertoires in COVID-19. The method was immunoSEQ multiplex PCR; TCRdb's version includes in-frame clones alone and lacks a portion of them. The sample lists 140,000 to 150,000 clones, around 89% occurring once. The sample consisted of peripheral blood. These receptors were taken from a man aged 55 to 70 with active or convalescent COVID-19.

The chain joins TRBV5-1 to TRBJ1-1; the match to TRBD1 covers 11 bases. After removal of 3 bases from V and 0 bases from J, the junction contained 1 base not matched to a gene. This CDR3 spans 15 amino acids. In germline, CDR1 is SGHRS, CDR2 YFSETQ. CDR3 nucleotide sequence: TGCGCCAGCAGCTCGGGACAGGGGGTGAACACTGAAGCTTTCTTT. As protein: CASSSGQGVNTEAFF. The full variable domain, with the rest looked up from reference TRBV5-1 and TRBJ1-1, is KAGVTQTPRYLIKTRGQQVTLSCSPISGHRSVSWYQQTPGQGLQFLFEYFSETQRNKGNFPGRFSGRQFSNSRSEMNVSTLELGDSALYLCASSSGQGVNTEAFFGQGTRLTVV.

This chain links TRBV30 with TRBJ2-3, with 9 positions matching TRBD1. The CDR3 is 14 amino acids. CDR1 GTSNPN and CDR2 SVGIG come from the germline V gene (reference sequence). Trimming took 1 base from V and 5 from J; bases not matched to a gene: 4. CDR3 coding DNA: TGTGCCTGGAGTGCACAGGGGGCGATAGATACGCAGTATTTT. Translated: CAWSAQGAIDTQYF.

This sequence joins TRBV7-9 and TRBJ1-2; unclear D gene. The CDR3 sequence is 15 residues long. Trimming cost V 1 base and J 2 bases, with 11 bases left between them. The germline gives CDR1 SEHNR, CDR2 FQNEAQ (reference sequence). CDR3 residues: CASSLGEGANYGYTF. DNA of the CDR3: TGTGCCAGCAGCTTAGGGGAGGGAGCAAACTATGGCTACACCTTC.

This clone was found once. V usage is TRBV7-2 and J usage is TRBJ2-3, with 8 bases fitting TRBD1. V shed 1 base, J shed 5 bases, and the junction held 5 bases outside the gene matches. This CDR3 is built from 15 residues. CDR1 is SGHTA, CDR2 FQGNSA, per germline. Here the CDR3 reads CASSLGRGLRDTQYF. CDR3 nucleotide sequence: TGTGCCAGCAGCTTAGGCAGGGGGCTTAGAGATACGCAGTATTTT.

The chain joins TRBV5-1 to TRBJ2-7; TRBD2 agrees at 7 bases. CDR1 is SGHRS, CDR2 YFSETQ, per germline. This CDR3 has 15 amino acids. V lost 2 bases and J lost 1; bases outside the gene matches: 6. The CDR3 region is CASSFRSGESYEQYF. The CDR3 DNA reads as TGCGCCAGCAGCTTCCGGAGCGGGGAATCCTACGAGCAGTACTTC.

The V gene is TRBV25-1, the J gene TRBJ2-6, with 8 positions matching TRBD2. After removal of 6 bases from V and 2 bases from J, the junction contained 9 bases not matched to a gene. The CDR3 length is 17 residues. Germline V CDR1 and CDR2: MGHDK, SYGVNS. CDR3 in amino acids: CASRASGRRPGANVLTF. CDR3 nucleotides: TGTGCCAGCAGAGCAAGCGGGAGACGGCCTGGGGCCAACGTCCTGACTTTC.

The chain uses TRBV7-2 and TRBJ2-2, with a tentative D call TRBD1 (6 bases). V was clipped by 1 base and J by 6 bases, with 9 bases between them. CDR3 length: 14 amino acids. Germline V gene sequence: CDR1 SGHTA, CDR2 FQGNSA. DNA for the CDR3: TGTGCCAGCAGCTTAGGGACAGTCCCCGGGGAGCTGTTTTTT. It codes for CASSLGTVPGELFF.

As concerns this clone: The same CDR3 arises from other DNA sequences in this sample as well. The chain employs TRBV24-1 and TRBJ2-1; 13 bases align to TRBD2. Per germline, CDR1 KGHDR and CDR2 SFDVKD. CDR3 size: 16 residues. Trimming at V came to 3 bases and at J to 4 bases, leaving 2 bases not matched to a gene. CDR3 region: CATSDRLAGGYNEQFF. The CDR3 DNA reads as TGTGCCACCAGTGATCGACTAGCGGGAGGTTACAATGAGCAGTTCTTC.